The clone carrying this TCR beta chain was seen ten or more times. Unique molecular identifiers were used to barcode this TCRbeta library. TCRdb reanalysed the PCR reads using MiXCR and keeps one entry per CDR3 protein. Counted here are about 490,000 distinct CDR3 sequences, over 9.5% occurring once; the ten biggest clones make up around 2.2%. The entry originates in a study of T-cell reconstitution after alpha-beta-depleted transplantation in children. The sequence came from a child younger than 10 with inherited bone marrow failure, due to receive a stem cell transplant. The sequenced sample was PBMCs, obtained before TCRalphabeta/CD19-depleted stem cell transplant.

The CDR3 sequence is CASRVGTALGALAKNIQYF. The CDR3 nucleotides read TGTGCCAGCAGGGTCGGGACCGCTCTTGGCGCTCTAGCCAAAAACATTCAGTACTTC. The rearrangement joins TRBV2 to TRBJ2-4, with D possibly called TRBD1 or TRBD2 (5 bases each). CDR3 length: 19 amino acids. Germline V gene data show CDR1 as SNHLY and CDR2 as FYNNEI. V dropped 6 bases and J dropped 0 bases, with 24 bases sitting between them.